This T cell receptor beta chain was identified during a study of long-term antiretroviral therapy in people with HIV. Survey level was the resolution at which the v3.0 immunoSEQ assay ran. Sequenced by immunoSEQ multiplex PCR; TCRdb stores in-frame clones only, minus some. This sample has 30,000 to 40,000 clones, with about three quarters found just once. The V and J ends lost 2 bases and 4 bases respectively, with 7 bases between them. This CDR3 has 13 amino acids. Germline loops: CDR1 KGHSH, CDR2 LQKENI. The receptor was derived from a woman between 50 and 59 years old with HIV. The material was unsorted PBMCs, obtained 2 years after starting antiretroviral therapy. The chain carries TRBV18 and TRBJ2-3; D uncertain. The CDR3 coding sequence is TGTGCCAGCTCACCAAGGCTATCAGATACGCAGTATTTT. Encoded protein: CASSPRLSDTQYF.